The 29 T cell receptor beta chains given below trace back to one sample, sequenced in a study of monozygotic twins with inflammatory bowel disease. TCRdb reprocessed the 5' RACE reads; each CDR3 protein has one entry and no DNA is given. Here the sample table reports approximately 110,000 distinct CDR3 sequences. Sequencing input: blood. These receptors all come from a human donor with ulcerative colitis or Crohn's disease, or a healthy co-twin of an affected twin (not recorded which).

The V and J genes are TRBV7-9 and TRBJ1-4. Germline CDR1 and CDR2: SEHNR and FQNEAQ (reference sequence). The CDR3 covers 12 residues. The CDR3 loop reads CASSLSYEKLFF.

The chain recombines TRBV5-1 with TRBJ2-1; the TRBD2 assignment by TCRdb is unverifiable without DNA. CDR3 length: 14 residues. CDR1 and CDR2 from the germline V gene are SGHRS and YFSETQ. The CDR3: CASNPLTPGGEQFF.

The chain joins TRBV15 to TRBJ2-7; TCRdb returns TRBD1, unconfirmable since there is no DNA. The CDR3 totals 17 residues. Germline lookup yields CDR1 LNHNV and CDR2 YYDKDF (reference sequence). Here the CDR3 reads CATRGRSGGDSLGEQYF. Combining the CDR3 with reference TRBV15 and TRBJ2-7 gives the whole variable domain DAMVIQNPRYQVTQFGKPVTLSCSQTLNHNVMYWYQQKSSQAPKLLFHYYDKDFNNEADTPDNFQSRRPNTSFCFLDIRSPGLGDTAMYLCATRGRSGGDSLGEQYFGPGTRLTVT.

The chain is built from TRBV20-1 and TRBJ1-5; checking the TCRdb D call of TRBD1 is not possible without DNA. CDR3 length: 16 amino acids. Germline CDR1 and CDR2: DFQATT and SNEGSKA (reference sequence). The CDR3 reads CSASRGATGSNQPQHF.

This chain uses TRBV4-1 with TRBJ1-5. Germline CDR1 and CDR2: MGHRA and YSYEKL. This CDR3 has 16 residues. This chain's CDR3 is CASSQGVGYSNQPQHF.

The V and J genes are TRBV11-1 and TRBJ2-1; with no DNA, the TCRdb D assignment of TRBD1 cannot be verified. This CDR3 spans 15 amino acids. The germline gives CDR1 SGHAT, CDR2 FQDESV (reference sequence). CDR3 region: CASSSSGGAYTEQFF.

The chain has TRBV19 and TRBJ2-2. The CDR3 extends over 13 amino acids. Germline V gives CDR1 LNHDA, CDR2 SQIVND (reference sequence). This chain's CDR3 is CASSMGTRGELFF.

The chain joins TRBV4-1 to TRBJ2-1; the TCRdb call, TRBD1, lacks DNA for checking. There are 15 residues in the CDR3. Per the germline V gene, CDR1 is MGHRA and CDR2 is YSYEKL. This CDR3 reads CASSQEPQGGNEQFF.

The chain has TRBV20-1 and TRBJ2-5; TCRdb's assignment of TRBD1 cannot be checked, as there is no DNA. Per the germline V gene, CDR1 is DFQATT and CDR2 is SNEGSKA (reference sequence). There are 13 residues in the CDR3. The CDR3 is CSARDRVGETQYF.

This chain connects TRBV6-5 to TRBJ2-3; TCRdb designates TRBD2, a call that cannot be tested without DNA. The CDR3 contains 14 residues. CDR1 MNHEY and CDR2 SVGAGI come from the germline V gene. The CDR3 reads CASSFSGPTDTQYF.

CDR3 region: CSARGRAGGYNEQFF. The chain is built from TRBV20-1 and TRBJ2-1; as DNA is missing, the TRBD2 call by TCRdb cannot be tested. This CDR3 is 15 amino acids long. Germline lookup yields CDR1 DFQATT and CDR2 SNEGSKA (reference sequence).

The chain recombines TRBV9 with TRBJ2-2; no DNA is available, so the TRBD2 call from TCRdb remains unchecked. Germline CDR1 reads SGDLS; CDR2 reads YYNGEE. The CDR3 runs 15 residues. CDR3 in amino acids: CASSSIAGNTGELFF. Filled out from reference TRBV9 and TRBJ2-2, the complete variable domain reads DSGVTQTPKHLITATGQRVTLRCSPRSGDLSVYWYQQSLDQGLQFLIQYYNGEERAKGNILERFSAQQFPDLHSELNLSSLELGDSALYFCASSSIAGNTGELFFGEGSRLTVL.

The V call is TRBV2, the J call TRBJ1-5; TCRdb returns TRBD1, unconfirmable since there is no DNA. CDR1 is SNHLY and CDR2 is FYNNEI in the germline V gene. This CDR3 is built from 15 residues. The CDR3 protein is CASSELGQGYQPQHF.

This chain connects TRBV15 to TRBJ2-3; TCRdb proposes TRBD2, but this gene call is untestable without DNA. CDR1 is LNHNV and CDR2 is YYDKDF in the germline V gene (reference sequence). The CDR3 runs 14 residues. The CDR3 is CATSSWEATDTQYF.

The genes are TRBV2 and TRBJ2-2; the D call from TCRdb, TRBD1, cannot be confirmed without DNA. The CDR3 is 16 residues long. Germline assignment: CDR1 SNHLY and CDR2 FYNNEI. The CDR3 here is CASSARGGPNTGELFF. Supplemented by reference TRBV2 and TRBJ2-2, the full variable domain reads EPEVTQTPSHQVTQMGQEVILRCVPISNHLYFYWYRQILGQKVEFLVSFYNNEISEKSEIFDDQFSVERPDGSNFTLKIRSTKLEDSAMYFCASSARGGPNTGELFFGEGSRLTVL.

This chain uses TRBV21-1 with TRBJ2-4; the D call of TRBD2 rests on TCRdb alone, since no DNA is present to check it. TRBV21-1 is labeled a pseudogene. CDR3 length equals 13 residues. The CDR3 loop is CARPGGAKNIQYF.

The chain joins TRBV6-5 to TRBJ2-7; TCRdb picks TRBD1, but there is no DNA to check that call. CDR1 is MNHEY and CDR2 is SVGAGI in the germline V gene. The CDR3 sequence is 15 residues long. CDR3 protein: CASSFPGTGSYEQYF.

CDR3 in amino acids: CASSSGEGRYNYEQYF. The chain is built from TRBV5-1 and TRBJ2-7. CDR3 length: 16 residues. Germline loops: CDR1 SGHRS, CDR2 YFSETQ.

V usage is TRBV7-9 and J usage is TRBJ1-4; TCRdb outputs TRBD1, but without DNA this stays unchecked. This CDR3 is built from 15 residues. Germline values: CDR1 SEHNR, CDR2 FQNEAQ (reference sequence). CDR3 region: CASSLRWTGGEKLFF.

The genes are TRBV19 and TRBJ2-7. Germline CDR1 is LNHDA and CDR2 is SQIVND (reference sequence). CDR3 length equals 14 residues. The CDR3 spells CASSIQDSSYEQYF.

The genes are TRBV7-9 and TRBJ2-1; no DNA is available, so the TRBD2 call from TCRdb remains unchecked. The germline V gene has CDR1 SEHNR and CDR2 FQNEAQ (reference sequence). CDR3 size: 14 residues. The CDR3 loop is CASSLAGGYNEQFF.

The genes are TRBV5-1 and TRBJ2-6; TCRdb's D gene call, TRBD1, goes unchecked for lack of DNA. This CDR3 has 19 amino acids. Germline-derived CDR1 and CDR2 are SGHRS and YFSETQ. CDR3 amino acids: CASSLAGQVSSPGANVLTF.

CDR3 in amino acids: CSARVGRENSYEQYF. The V call is TRBV20-1, the J call TRBJ2-7; the TCRdb call, TRBD1, lacks DNA for checking. CDR3 size: 15 residues. CDR1 is DFQATT, CDR2 SNEGSKA, per germline (reference sequence).

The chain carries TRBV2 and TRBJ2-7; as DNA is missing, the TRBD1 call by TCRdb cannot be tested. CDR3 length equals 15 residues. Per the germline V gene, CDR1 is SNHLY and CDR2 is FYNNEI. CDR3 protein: CASSETGTGAYEQYF.

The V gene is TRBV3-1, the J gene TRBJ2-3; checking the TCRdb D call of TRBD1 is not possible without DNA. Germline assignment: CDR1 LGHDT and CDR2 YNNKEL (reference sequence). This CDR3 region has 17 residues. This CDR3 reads CASSGGGSAAHTDTQYF.

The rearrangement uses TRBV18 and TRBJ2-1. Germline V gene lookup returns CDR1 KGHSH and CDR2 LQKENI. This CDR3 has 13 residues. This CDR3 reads CASSPPTRNEQFF.

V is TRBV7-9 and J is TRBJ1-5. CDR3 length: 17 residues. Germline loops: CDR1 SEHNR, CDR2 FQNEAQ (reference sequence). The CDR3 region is CASSEDDQGRRDQPQHF.

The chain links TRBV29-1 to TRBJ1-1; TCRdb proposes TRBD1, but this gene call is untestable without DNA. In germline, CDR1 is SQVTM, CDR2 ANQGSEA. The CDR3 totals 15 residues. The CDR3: CSVYRTGVKNTEAFF.

The CDR3 spells CAITGLANEKLFF. The chain carries TRBV28 and TRBJ1-4; as DNA is missing, the TRBD1 call by TCRdb cannot be tested. The germline V gene encodes CDR1 MDHEN and CDR2 SYDVKM. This CDR3 is built from 13 residues.